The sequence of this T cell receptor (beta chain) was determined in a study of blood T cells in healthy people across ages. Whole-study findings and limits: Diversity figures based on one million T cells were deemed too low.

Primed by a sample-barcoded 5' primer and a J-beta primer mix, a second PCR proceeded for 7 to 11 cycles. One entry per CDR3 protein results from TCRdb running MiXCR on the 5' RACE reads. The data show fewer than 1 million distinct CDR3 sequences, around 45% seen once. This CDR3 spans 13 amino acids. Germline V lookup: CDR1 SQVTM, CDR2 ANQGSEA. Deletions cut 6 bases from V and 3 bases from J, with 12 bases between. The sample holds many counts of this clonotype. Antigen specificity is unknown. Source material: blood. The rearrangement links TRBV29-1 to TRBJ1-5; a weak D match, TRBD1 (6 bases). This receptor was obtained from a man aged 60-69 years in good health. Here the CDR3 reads CSVRGGLNQPQHF. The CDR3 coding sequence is TGCAGCGTGCGAGGGGGGCTCAATCAGCCCCAGCATTTT.